The T cell receptor (beta chain) under discussion was sequenced for a study of T cells in Graves' hyperthyroidism and ophthalmopathy (dated by TCRdb to about 2019). Looking at the study overall: Peripheral blood was sampled at the time of initial diagnosis, prior to any treatment. TCR V-J signatures able to tell the groups apart were searched for in a discovery cohort of 90 to 100 patients, of whom more than 40 had Graves' ophthalmopathy and some 60 had stable Graves' hyperthyroidism. An independent validation cohort of around 19 hyperthyroidism patients and 17 patients who later progressed to ophthalmopathy tested prospective prediction of ophthalmopathy. The 90 or so discovery patients were randomly split 7:3 into training and test sets. In addition, the study compared T-cell repertoires in thyroid tissue and in blood from roughly 6 Graves' hyperthyroidism patients. Following sampling, methimazole starting at 30 mg daily was given to hyperthyroidism patients, and high-dose intravenous methylprednisolone was given to ophthalmopathy patients. The paper reports TCR Vbeta CDR3 sequencing of some 140 peripheral blood samples: 43 ophthalmopathy, under 85 hyperthyroidism and approximately 17 progressor patients.

TCR beta CDR3 regions were amplified from RNA transcripts. The first round of RT-PCR for the TCR CDR3 was performed with the HTBI primer set and the Qiagen OneStep RT-PCR kit. Libraries were constructed in a second round of multiplex PCR, after which size selection and purification were performed. Sequencing of the libraries was done on an Illumina HiSeq2000 using paired-end 100 bp reads. The original methods were these. SOAPnuke was used to process the raw data, throwing out any read that contained adapters or uncalled bases, had a mean Phred below 15, or lacked an exact constant-primer or identifier match. COPE v1.2.5 was used to merge the high-quality paired reads, and each unique nucleotide sequence was defined as a clonotype. MiTCR v1.1 was used to align the clonotypes against IMGT TRBV, TRBD and TRBJ reference segments. Analysis was restricted to V-J combinations with a frequency above 0.0001, which covered roughly 99% of repertoires. A TCS score was defined as the ratio of F50 (clonal expansion) to E x V (chaos), with BLOSUM62-based TCRdist applied between CDR3 peptides within each V-J. Welch's t-statistics and random forest reduced roughly 500 V-J features to 10 to 15, which were used in a naive Bayes classifier (R e1071). The raw public data were reprocessed by TCRdb itself: fastp quality trimming at Q25, MiXCR clonotype calling, in-frame beta chains only. Merged by CDR3 protein, the rows form single entries marked with the most common genes and DNA. The V and J calls shown here were made by TCRdb, not taken from the authors' results. This sample gives about 600,000 distinct CDR3 sequences in total; approximately 15% of them show up just once. More than 3% of the sample belongs to the ten largest clones.

Study-level results and caveats: Most expanded thyroid clonotypes (frequency above 0.001) were also detected in blood, suggesting blood repertoires may reflect thyroid immune responses. In validation, progression to ophthalmopathy was predicted by the model with about 70% sensitivity and around 76% specificity, a median of about 6.8 months before onset. A model built on a 13 V-J signature distinguished ophthalmopathy from stable hyperthyroidism, reaching over 85% sensitivity and approximately 83% specificity in cross-validation and 80%/75% in testing. No statistical method was used to set the sample size in advance, and investigators knew the group allocation.

On this clonotype itself: The target of this receptor is not known. Base qualities are missing; no much larger clone stands one base away.

Ophthalmopathy patients had moderately to severely active disease, with a Clinical Activity Score of 3 or more, a NOSPECS grade of 4 or more, and a disease duration of less than 3 months. Exclusion was applied to patients with uncontrolled infections, other autoimmune diseases, pregnancy or lactation. Diagnoses were established on the basis of clinical symptoms, serum thyroxine and TRAb, thyroid ultrasound, and orbital computed tomography. Ficoll-Paque density gradient centrifugation was used to isolate PBMCs from 9.5 to 10 ml of fresh peripheral blood. Total RNA was extracted using Trizol reagent, and RNA quality was assessed on an Agilent 2100 Bioanalyzer. Including the terminal cysteine and phenylalanine, the CDR3 comprises 20 residues. Solely the CDR3 DNA is kept, with 60 bases framed from the first base. CDR1 and CDR2, looked up from the germline V gene, are SGHTA and FQGTGA. V lost 0 bases and J lost 2 bases, and the count of bases not matched to a germline gene is 18.

What was sequenced was blood. The sequence came from a middle-aged woman with Graves' ophthalmopathy. The chain links TRBV7-3 with TRBJ2-5; the central 7 bases match TRBD2. Read as DNA, the sequence is TGTGCCAGCAGCTTAACGGGCGCTGGACTAGATGGGGGTCCTCAAGAGACCCAGTACTTC. Translated, it reads CASSLTGAGLDGGPQETQYF.